This TCR beta chain was observed in a study of cytomegalovirus exposure and HLA in healthy donors. Overall study results and limits: According to the study, around 150 TCR beta chains were cytomegalovirus-associated.

PCR was performed using 60 Vbeta and 13 Jbeta primers. Assay used: immunoSEQ multiplex PCR; TCRdb lists only in-frame clones, some missing. This sample lists around 80,000 clones; its ten largest clones have approximately 5%. The germline CDR1 and CDR2 sequences are PRHDT and FYEKMQ (reference sequence). V was cut by 5 bases and J by 1 base, with 11 bases left in between. This CDR3 is 14 amino acids long. About this clone itself: The antigen is undetermined.

The TCR sequence derives from a man aged 35 to 55 in good health and CMV-seronegative. Sequencing was done on a sample of PBMCs. The chain has TRBV13 and TRBJ1-1; possibly TRBD1 for D (6 bases). For the CDR3, the DNA is TGTGCCAGCAGCAGACAGGCCAGGAACACTGAAGCTTTCTTT. The encoded protein is CASSRQARNTEAFF.